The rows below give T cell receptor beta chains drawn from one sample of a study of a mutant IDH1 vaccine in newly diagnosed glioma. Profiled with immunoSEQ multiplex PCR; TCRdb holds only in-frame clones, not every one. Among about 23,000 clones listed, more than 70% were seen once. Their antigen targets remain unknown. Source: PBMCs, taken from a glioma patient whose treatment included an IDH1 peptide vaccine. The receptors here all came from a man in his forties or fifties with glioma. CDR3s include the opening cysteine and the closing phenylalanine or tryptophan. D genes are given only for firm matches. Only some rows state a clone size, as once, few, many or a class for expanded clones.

CDR3nt: TGTGCCAGCAGCTTAGGCAGGGTGGTCTATGGCTACACCTTC; CDR3aa: CASSLGRVVYGYTF; d_gene: .; len: 14; abundance: .; j_gene: TRBJ1-2; v_gene: TRBV5-6
CDR3nt: TGTGCCAGCAGTTCACGCCAGGGGATGAAAGCTTTCTTT; CDR3aa: CASSSRQGMKAFF; d_gene: .; len: 13; abundance: once; j_gene: TRBJ1-1; v_gene: TRBV5-6
CDR3nt: TGTGCCAGCAATGGGGGGCTGGGCGAGCAGTACTTC; CDR3aa: CASNGGLGEQYF; d_gene: .; len: 12; abundance: .; j_gene: TRBJ2-7; v_gene: TRBV6-5
CDR3nt: TGTGCCAGCAGCCTTCGGAAGGACGGCGGGGGCACCGGGGAGCTGTTTTTT; CDR3aa: CASSLRKDGGGTGELFF; d_gene: TRBD2; len: 17; abundance: once; j_gene: TRBJ2-2; v_gene: TRBV13
CDR3nt: TGCGCCAGCAGCATAGGCCAGGGTGACTACACCTTC; CDR3aa: CASSIGQGDYTF; d_gene: .; len: 12; abundance: .; j_gene: TRBJ1-2; v_gene: TRBV5-1
CDR3nt: TGTGCCAGCAGTTATGCCGGGAACACCGGGGAGCTGTTTTTT; CDR3aa: CASSYAGNTGELFF; d_gene: .; len: 14; abundance: .; j_gene: TRBJ2-2; v_gene: TRBV27
CDR3nt: TGTGCCAGCAGCCCGGGGGACACTGAAGCTTTCTTT; CDR3aa: CASSPGDTEAFF; d_gene: .; len: 12; abundance: .; j_gene: TRBJ1-1; v_gene: TRBV9
CDR3nt: TGTGCCAGCTCAGGGGTAGGCAATCAGCCCCAGCATTTT; CDR3aa: CASSGVGNQPQHF; d_gene: .; len: 13; abundance: .; j_gene: TRBJ1-5; v_gene: TRBV25-1
CDR3nt: TGTGCCACCAGCAGAGAGGTAGGAGAGACCCAGTACTTC; CDR3aa: CATSREVGETQYF; d_gene: .; len: 13; abundance: .; j_gene: TRBJ2-5; v_gene: TRBV15
CDR3nt: TGTGCCAGTAGTGTACAGGGGTATCAGCCCCAGCATTTT; CDR3aa: CASSVQGYQPQHF; d_gene: TRBD1; len: 13; abundance: once; j_gene: TRBJ1-5; v_gene: TRBV19
CDR3nt: TGTGCCAGCAGTGACGGGGATCTATTATATGGCTACACCTTC; CDR3aa: CASSDGDLLYGYTF; d_gene: .; len: 14; abundance: .; j_gene: TRBJ1-2; v_gene: TRBV2
CDR3nt: TGTGCCAGCAGCTCCCAGGACAGGGTGAATGGGGAGCTGTTTTTT; CDR3aa: CASSSQDRVNGELFF; d_gene: TRBD1; len: 15; abundance: .; j_gene: TRBJ2-2; v_gene: TRBV7-6
CDR3nt: TGCAGCGTTACAGGGGGCTACGAGCAGTACTTC; CDR3aa: CSVTGGYEQYF; d_gene: TRBD1; len: 11; abundance: once; j_gene: TRBJ2-7; v_gene: TRBV29-1
CDR3nt: TGTGCCAGCAGCCAAGATTACTCTGGAAACACCATATATTTT; CDR3aa: CASSQDYSGNTIYF; d_gene: .; len: 14; abundance: .; j_gene: TRBJ1-3; v_gene: TRBV4-2
CDR3nt: TGTGCCAGCAGTAAAGACTACCCGGGGTACGAGCAGTACTTC; CDR3aa: CASSKDYPGYEQYF; d_gene: .; len: 14; abundance: .; j_gene: TRBJ2-7; v_gene: TRBV6-1
CDR3nt: TGTGCCAGCTCACCACCGAGCGGGATGAACTACGAGCAGTACTTC; CDR3aa: CASSPPSGMNYEQYF; d_gene: TRBD2; len: 15; abundance: .; j_gene: TRBJ2-7; v_gene: TRBV18
CDR3nt: TGTGCCAGCAGTCCAACCGGGACAGGGGGCGGAAAACTGTTTTTT; CDR3aa: CASSPTGTGGGKLFF; d_gene: TRBD1; len: 15; abundance: .; j_gene: TRBJ1-4; v_gene: TRBV6-6
CDR3nt: TGTGCCAGCAGTCCTGGGACGGGGTACGGGGAGCTGTTTTTT; CDR3aa: CASSPGTGYGELFF; d_gene: .; len: 14; abundance: .; j_gene: TRBJ2-2; v_gene: TRBV28
CDR3nt: TGTGCCAGCAGCTTAGCCCCCGGGCTCCAGCAGGAGACCCAGTACTTC; CDR3aa: CASSLAPGLQQETQYF; d_gene: .; len: 16; abundance: .; j_gene: TRBJ2-5; v_gene: TRBV11-1
CDR3nt: TGCGCCAGCAGCTTGGAGGGGATTTCCGGGGAGCTGTTTTTT; CDR3aa: CASSLEGISGELFF; d_gene: .; len: 14; abundance: .; j_gene: TRBJ2-2; v_gene: TRBV5-1
CDR3nt: TGTGCCAGCAGTTTATCGGGCTCTAGTTATTTCTACGAGCAGTACTTC; CDR3aa: CASSLSGSSYFYEQYF; d_gene: .; len: 16; abundance: .; j_gene: TRBJ2-7; v_gene: TRBV27
CDR3nt: TGTGCCAGCAGCGTAGACCAGGGGGGGGAGACCCAGTACTTC; CDR3aa: CASSVDQGGETQYF; d_gene: .; len: 14; abundance: .; j_gene: TRBJ2-5; v_gene: TRBV9
CDR3nt: TGCGCCAGCAGCTCCGGGGGTATGGATACGCAGTATTTT; CDR3aa: CASSSGGMDTQYF; d_gene: .; len: 13; abundance: .; j_gene: TRBJ2-3; v_gene: TRBV5-1
CDR3nt: TGTGCCAGCAGTGAAGGGTACGAGCAGTACTTC; CDR3aa: CASSEGYEQYF; d_gene: .; len: 11; abundance: .; j_gene: TRBJ2-7; v_gene: TRBV6-1
CDR3nt: TGTGCCAGCAGCTTGGTTGGAGAGGGGTGGGAGACCCAGTACTTC; CDR3aa: CASSLVGEGWETQYF; d_gene: .; len: 15; abundance: .; j_gene: TRBJ2-5; v_gene: TRBV5-5
CDR3nt: TGTGCCAGCAGCCGAGAGACCACCGGGGAGCTGTTTTTT; CDR3aa: CASSRETTGELFF; d_gene: .; len: 13; abundance: .; j_gene: TRBJ2-2; v_gene: TRBV2
CDR3nt: TGTGCCAGTCGGGGAGGGCCGGCATATGGCTACACCTTC; CDR3aa: CASRGGPAYGYTF; d_gene: .; len: 13; abundance: .; j_gene: TRBJ1-2; v_gene: TRBV25-1
CDR3nt: TGTGCCAGCTGCGAACTATACGGGGGCACCGGGGAGCTGTTTTTT; CDR3aa: CASCELYGGTGELFF; d_gene: .; len: 15; abundance: once; j_gene: TRBJ2-2; v_gene: TRBV18
CDR3nt: TGCGCCGCAAAAAAGCCCAACTACCGACTAGCCAAAAACATTCAGTACTTC; CDR3aa: CAAKKPNYRLAKNIQYF; d_gene: .; len: 17; abundance: .; j_gene: TRBJ2-4; v_gene: TRBV10-1
CDR3nt: TGTGCCAGCAGTTACCGGGACGGACGGGGAGGGATGAGAGCCTACGAGCAGTACTTC; CDR3aa: CASSYRDGRGGMRAYEQYF; d_gene: TRBD2; len: 19; abundance: .; j_gene: TRBJ2-7; v_gene: TRBV27
CDR3nt: TGTGCCAGCACCATGGGGAGCGGGCCTTTAGAGACCCAGTACTTC; CDR3aa: CASTMGSGPLETQYF; d_gene: .; len: 15; abundance: once; j_gene: TRBJ2-5; v_gene: TRBV7-2
CDR3nt: TGTGCCAGCAGACCCGGGACCCCGTACGAGCAGTACTTC; CDR3aa: CASRPGTPYEQYF; d_gene: .; len: 13; abundance: few; j_gene: TRBJ2-7; v_gene: TRBV6-6
CDR3nt: TGCGCCAGCAGCCAGCTAGCGGGAGGACACGAGCAGTACTTC; CDR3aa: CASSQLAGGHEQYF; d_gene: TRBD2; len: 14; abundance: .; j_gene: TRBJ2-7; v_gene: TRBV4-1
CDR3nt: TGCGCCAGCAGCTTCGATAGCGGGGAGATCTACGAGCAGTACTTC; CDR3aa: CASSFDSGEIYEQYF; d_gene: TRBD2; len: 15; abundance: .; j_gene: TRBJ2-7; v_gene: TRBV5-1
CDR3nt: TGCAGCGTTGATGGACTAGCGGGAACCTCGGATACGCAGTATTTT; CDR3aa: CSVDGLAGTSDTQYF; d_gene: TRBD2; len: 15; abundance: .; j_gene: TRBJ2-3; v_gene: TRBV29-1
CDR3nt: TGTGCCAGCAGCTTGACGGTGGGCTATGGCTACACCTTC; CDR3aa: CASSLTVGYGYTF; d_gene: .; len: 13; abundance: .; j_gene: TRBJ1-2; v_gene: TRBV7-8
CDR3nt: TGTGCCAGCAGCTTATATCTGGGACTCGCTTCTGGGGAGCAGTACTTC; CDR3aa: CASSLYLGLASGEQYF; d_gene: .; len: 16; abundance: .; j_gene: TRBJ2-7; v_gene: TRBV7-2
CDR3nt: TGTGCCAGCAGTGGAGGGGGCCTTGGAGATACGCAGTATTTT; CDR3aa: CASSGGGLGDTQYF; d_gene: TRBD1; len: 14; abundance: .; j_gene: TRBJ2-3; v_gene: TRBV6-1
CDR3nt: TGTGCCAGCTCACCAATACAGGGTGAAGGAGCTTTCTTT; CDR3aa: CASSPIQGEGAFF; d_gene: .; len: 13; abundance: .; j_gene: TRBJ1-1; v_gene: TRBV18
CDR3nt: TGTGCCAGCTTGGTGGATAGCGGGAGCGGCGGGGAGCTGTTTTTT; CDR3aa: CASLVDSGSGGELFF; d_gene: TRBD2; len: 15; abundance: .; j_gene: TRBJ2-2; v_gene: TRBV2
CDR3nt: TGCGCCAGCAGACAGGGACTAGCGGGAGGGCCCGGGGAGCTGTTTTTT; CDR3aa: CASRQGLAGGPGELFF; d_gene: TRBD2; len: 16; abundance: .; j_gene: TRBJ2-2; v_gene: TRBV5-1
CDR3nt: TGTGCCAGCAGTAGATACGGGGAGCTGTTTTTT; CDR3aa: CASSRYGELFF; d_gene: .; len: 11; abundance: .; j_gene: TRBJ2-2; v_gene: TRBV6-1
CDR3nt: TGTGCCAGCAGTTGGCTCGGGGCCGGGGAAGAGACCCAGTACTTC; CDR3aa: CASSWLGAGEETQYF; d_gene: .; len: 15; abundance: .; j_gene: TRBJ2-5; v_gene: TRBV6-1
CDR3nt: TGTGCCAGCAGCGTAGCTGGCGGACTGGGCTCCTACAATGAGCAGTTCTTC; CDR3aa: CASSVAGGLGSYNEQFF; d_gene: .; len: 17; abundance: .; j_gene: TRBJ2-1; v_gene: TRBV9
CDR3nt: TGTGCCAGCAGCACTCATGGACAGCCCCAGCATTTT; CDR3aa: CASSTHGQPQHF; d_gene: .; len: 12; abundance: .; j_gene: TRBJ1-5; v_gene: TRBV28
CDR3nt: TGCAGCGTTAGGGCGGGAAGCACAGATACGCAGTATTTT; CDR3aa: CSVRAGSTDTQYF; d_gene: .; len: 13; abundance: .; j_gene: TRBJ2-3; v_gene: TRBV29-1
CDR3nt: TGTGCCAGTACCCTCACCGGGACAATATCGTCAGGGGAGCAGTTCTTC; CDR3aa: CASTLTGTISSGEQFF; d_gene: .; len: 16; abundance: .; j_gene: TRBJ2-1; v_gene: TRBV19
CDR3nt: TGCGCCAGCAGCCATCCCCTGGGGGGTCAGGAAAAACTGTTTTTT; CDR3aa: CASSHPLGGQEKLFF; d_gene: .; len: 15; abundance: once; j_gene: TRBJ1-4; v_gene: TRBV4-1
CDR3nt: TGTGCCAGCAGAATCCTCCGCGAGCGAAATGAGCAGTTCTTC; CDR3aa: CASRILRERNEQFF; d_gene: .; len: 14; abundance: .; j_gene: TRBJ2-1; v_gene: TRBV6-5
CDR3nt: TGTGCCAGCAGCGACGGAGGCAGGGGGCTCGGCTACACCTTC; CDR3aa: CASSDGGRGLGYTF; d_gene: TRBD1; len: 14; abundance: .; j_gene: TRBJ1-2; v_gene: TRBV5-6
CDR3nt: TGTGCCAGCAGCTTCTATAGCAATCAGCCCCAGCATTTT; CDR3aa: CASSFYSNQPQHF; d_gene: .; len: 13; abundance: few; j_gene: TRBJ1-5; v_gene: TRBV11-2
CDR3nt: TGTGCCAGCAGCTTAGCTTTGGGTGGGGAGACCCAGTACTTC; CDR3aa: CASSLALGGETQYF; d_gene: .; len: 14; abundance: .; j_gene: TRBJ2-5; v_gene: TRBV7-2
CDR3nt: TGTGCCAGCAGTGAGAGCGGGAACACTGAAGCTTTCTTT; CDR3aa: CASSESGNTEAFF; d_gene: .; len: 13; abundance: .; j_gene: TRBJ1-1; v_gene: TRBV9
CDR3nt: TGTGCCAGCAGCTTATCTGCGGGAGGGCCGAACACCGGGGAGCTGTTTTTT; CDR3aa: CASSLSAGGPNTGELFF; d_gene: TRBD2; len: 17; abundance: .; j_gene: TRBJ2-2; v_gene: TRBV7-2
CDR3nt: TGTGCCAGTAGTTCCACCGCGGCGGGGGCCCTTGGGGAGACCCAGTACTTC; CDR3aa: CASSSTAAGALGETQYF; d_gene: .; len: 17; abundance: .; j_gene: TRBJ2-5; v_gene: TRBV19
CDR3nt: TGCAGCGCCGGGGGGATGTCCTATGGCTACACCTTC; CDR3aa: CSAGGMSYGYTF; d_gene: .; len: 12; abundance: .; j_gene: TRBJ1-2; v_gene: TRBV29-1
CDR3nt: TGTGCCAGCAGCTTAGGTGGGGGAGGAGGGGGAGAGACCCAGTACTTC; CDR3aa: CASSLGGGGGGETQYF; d_gene: .; len: 16; abundance: .; j_gene: TRBJ2-5; v_gene: TRBV11-2